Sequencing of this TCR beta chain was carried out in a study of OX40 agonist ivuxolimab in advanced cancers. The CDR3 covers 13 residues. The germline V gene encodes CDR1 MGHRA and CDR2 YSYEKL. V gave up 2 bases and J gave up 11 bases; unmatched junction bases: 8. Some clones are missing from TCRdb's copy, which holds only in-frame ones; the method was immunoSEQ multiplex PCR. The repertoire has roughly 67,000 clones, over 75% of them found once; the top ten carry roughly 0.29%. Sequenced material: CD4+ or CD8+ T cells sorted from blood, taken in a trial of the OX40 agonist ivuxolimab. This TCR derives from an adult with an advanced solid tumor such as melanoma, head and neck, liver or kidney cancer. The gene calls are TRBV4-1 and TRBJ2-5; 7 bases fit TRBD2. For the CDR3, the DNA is TGCGCCAGCAGCCAAAAGAGCGGGACTACGCAGTACTTC. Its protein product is CASSQKSGTTQYF.